The 31 T cell receptor beta chains presented below share a single source sample, sequenced in a study of shared clonotypes between healthy human individuals. The method was immunoSEQ multiplex PCR; TCRdb's version includes in-frame clones alone and lacks a portion of them. The table shows hundreds of thousands of clones, with around 73% occurring only once. Sequenced: memory CD4+ T cells sorted from blood. Subset in this sample: CD45RA-negative fraction. The receptors were sampled from a woman younger than 45 in good health.

This clone occurred many times. Additional DNA sequences in this sample encode the identical CDR3. This chain joins TRBV7-9 and TRBJ2-7; tentatively, D is TRBD1 (5 bases). The germline V gene has CDR1 SEHNR and CDR2 FQNEAQ (reference sequence). V lost 5 bases and J lost 2, with 7 bases in between. The CDR3 spans 12 residues. CDR3 nucleotides: TGTGCCAGCAGCCCAGGGCCCTACGAGCAGTACTTC. As protein: CASSPGPYEQYF.

J is TRBJ1-5 and V is TRBV2, with no clear D. The ends were cut back, 6 bases at V and 1 base at J, with 13 bases in the middle. CDR1 and CDR2 from the germline V gene are SNHLY and FYNNEI. This CDR3 spans 15 amino acids. For the CDR3, the DNA is TGTGCCAGCAGAAAGGAGGGATCGAGCAATCAGCCCCAGCATTTT. Translating gives CASRKEGSSNQPQHF. The full variable domain, completed using reference TRBV2 and TRBJ1-5, is EPEVTQTPSHQVTQMGQEVILRCVPISNHLYFYWYRQILGQKVEFLVSFYNNEISEKSEIFDDQFSVERPDGSNFTLKIRSTKLEDSAMYFCASRKEGSSNQPQHFGDGTRLSIL.

This clone came up many times. Distinct nucleotide sequences in the sample also encode this CDR3. The V and J genes are TRBV30 and TRBJ2-3; 8 bases match TRBD1. The CDR3 length is 14 residues. Germline CDR1 and CDR2: GTSNPN and SVGIG (reference sequence). Trimming removed 0 bases from V and 1 base from J; junction bases left unmatched: 0. As DNA, the CDR3 is TGTGCCTGGAGTGTACAGGGGGGCACAGATACGCAGTATTTT. Protein product: CAWSVQGGTDTQYF.

The table lists this clone with a few counts. The V call is TRBV30, the J call TRBJ1-5, with D possibly matching TRBD1 (6 bases). The CDR3 runs 12 residues. V was shortened by 4 bases and J by 6 bases, with 10 bases between the two germline ends. Germline values: CDR1 GTSNPN, CDR2 SVGIG (reference sequence). CDR3 DNA sequence: TGTGCCTGGAACAGGGACCGTCAGCCCCAGCATTTT. It codes for CAWNRDRQPQHF.

This clone appeared many times. The gene calls are TRBV28 and TRBJ1-4; D uncertain. Germline V lookup: CDR1 MDHEN, CDR2 SYDVKM. The CDR3 spans 15 residues. Between the trimmed V and J ends, which lost 6 bases and 4 bases, there was a span of 15 bases. The DNA of the CDR3 is TGTGCCAGCAGCCCACCCGGGCCCTTTAATGAAAAACTGTTTTTT. Translation gives CASSPPGPFNEKLFF.

The V call is TRBV5-8, the J call TRBJ1-4; no clear D. The CDR3 extends over 14 amino acids. Germline V gene sequence: CDR1 SGHTS, CDR2 YDEGEE. With 1 base removed from V and 4 bases from J, the gap between germline ends came to 8 bases. CDR3 sequence: CASSLLGSNEKLFF. The DNA of the CDR3 is TGTGCCAGCAGCTTGTTAGGGAGTAATGAAAAACTGTTTTTT.

The CDR3 sequence is CASRPRGISTDTQYF. Here the CDR3 DNA reads TGCGCCAGCAGACCAAGGGGAATTAGCACAGATACGCAGTATTTT. J is TRBJ2-3 and V is TRBV5-1; the D gene is possibly TRBD1 (5 bases). The CDR3 extends over 15 amino acids. Trimming took 5 bases from V and 0 from J, leaving 13 bases between them. Germline CDR1 SGHRS, CDR2 YFSETQ.

The chain employs TRBV5-1 and TRBJ2-7; the match to TRBD2 covers 11 bases. The CDR3 contains 16 residues. The V segment lost 7 bases and the J segment 2 bases; nucleotides outside the gene matches: 11. Per the germline V gene, CDR1 is SGHRS and CDR2 is YFSETQ. CDR3 residues: CASAPGETSGAYEQYF. The DNA for the CDR3 is TGCGCCAGCGCTCCCGGAGAGACTAGCGGGGCCTACGAGCAGTACTTC. The full variable domain, completed using reference TRBV5-1 and TRBJ2-7, is KAGVTQTPRYLIKTRGQQVTLSCSPISGHRSVSWYQQTPGQGLQFLFEYFSETQRNKGNFPGRFSGRQFSNSRSEMNVSTLELGDSALYLCASAPGETSGAYEQYFGPGTRLTVT.

In this sample, this clone turned up a few times. The CDR3 DNA reads as TGTGCCAGCAGCTTAAACCCTGGGCCCCAGCATTTT. It is translated as CASSLNPGPQHF. V is TRBV7-2 and J is TRBJ1-5; D ambiguous. Trimming stripped 2 bases from V and 9 bases from J, with 8 bases between. Germline V gene lookup returns CDR1 SGHTA and CDR2 FQGNSA. CDR3 length: 12 amino acids.

This chain connects TRBV28 to TRBJ2-1; D unresolved. From germline, CDR1 is MDHEN and CDR2 SYDVKM. The CDR3 loop spans 14 amino acids. The germline V and J ends were trimmed by 8 bases and 4 bases, with 15 bases remaining between them. CDR3 DNA: TGTGCCAGCCGACCCTCTCCTCCGTACAATGAGCAGTTCTTC. Amino acids: CASRPSPPYNEQFF.

The V call is TRBV28, the J call TRBJ1-4, with 7 bases identical to TRBD1. V lost 10 bases and J lost 4; bases outside the gene matches: 9. The germline V gene encodes CDR1 MDHEN and CDR2 SYDVKM. The CDR3 spans 14 residues. CDR3: CANSGQPHNEKLFF. The CDR3 coding sequence is TGTGCCAACTCGGGACAGCCCCATAATGAAAAACTGTTTTTT.

The chain combines TRBV18 with TRBJ1-1; unclear D gene. Deletions cut 4 bases from V and 0 bases from J, with 12 bases between. CDR1 KGHSH and CDR2 LQKENI come from the germline V gene. This CDR3 is 15 amino acids long. The CDR3 bases are TGTGCCAGCTCACAATCCGACCCTCTGAACACTGAAGCTTTCTTT. Residues: CASSQSDPLNTEAFF.

As for this clone: This likely traces to a read error, being one base from a far larger clone. The sample contains more than one DNA sequence encoding this CDR3. CDR3 residues: CASSSSGSSYNEQFF. Here the CDR3 DNA reads TGTGCCAGCAGTTCTAGCGGGAGCTCCTACAATGAGCAGTTCTTC. The chain has TRBV28 and TRBJ2-1; 10 bases align to TRBD2. This CDR3 is built from 15 residues. The ends lost 4 bases at V and 0 bases at J; junction bases unmatched: 0. Germline CDR1 reads MDHEN; CDR2 reads SYDVKM. The variable domain in full, completed from reference TRBV28 and TRBJ2-1, reads DVKVTQSSRYLVKRTGEKVFLECVQDMDHENMFWYRQDPGLGLRLIYFSYDVKMKEKGDIPEGYSVSREKKERFSLILESASTNQTSMYLCASSSSGSSYNEQFFGPGTRLTVL.

V and J are TRBV30 and TRBJ1-1, with D uncertain. V lost 7 bases, J lost 5 bases, and 11 bases lay in between. The CDR3 sequence is 11 residues long. Per germline, CDR1 GTSNPN and CDR2 SVGIG (reference sequence). Here the CDR3 DNA reads TGTGCCTCTATAGAGGGAACTGAAGCTTTCTTT. Translating gives CASIEGTEAFF.

In its sample, this clone was seen a few times. Other DNA sequences in the same sample also yield this CDR3. The gene calls are TRBV10-1 and TRBJ2-5; 9 positions match TRBD2. This CDR3 region has 15 residues. Trimming cost V 2 bases and J 2 bases; bases outside gene matches: 3. Germline-derived CDR1 and CDR2 are WNHNN and SYGVQD (reference sequence). CDR3 bases: TGCGCCAGCAGTGAGGGTAGCGGGGGACAAGAGACCCAGTACTTC. It translates to CASSEGSGGQETQYF.

The rearrangement uses TRBV2 and TRBJ2-5; TRBD1 matches 10 bases. The trim removed 9 bases at V and 5 bases at J, leaving 9 bases unmatched. Per germline, CDR1 SNHLY and CDR2 FYNNEI. CDR3 size: 14 residues. DNA of the CDR3: TGTGCCAGTAGGACAGGGGGTGACTGGGAGACCCAGTACTTC. Protein sequence: CASRTGGDWETQYF. Filled out from reference TRBV2 and TRBJ2-5, the complete variable domain reads EPEVTQTPSHQVTQMGQEVILRCVPISNHLYFYWYRQILGQKVEFLVSFYNNEISEKSEIFDDQFSVERPDGSNFTLKIRSTKLEDSAMYFCASRTGGDWETQYFGPGTRLLVL.

This chain uses TRBV6-1 with TRBJ1-5; D uncertain. Germline V lookup: CDR1 MNHNS, CDR2 SASEGT. V lost 5 bases and J 4 bases, leaving 9 bases between the germline ends. The CDR3 extends over 13 amino acids. The CDR3 DNA reads as TGTGCCAGCAGTATAAAAGTGAATCAGCCCCAGCATTTT. This gives the protein CASSIKVNQPQHF.

This sequence joins TRBV19 and TRBJ2-7; 9 bases match TRBD1. The V gene's germline CDR1 is LNHDA and CDR2 SQIVND (reference sequence). V shed 5 bases and J 6 bases; nucleotides not matched to a gene: 11. This CDR3 region has 15 residues. CDR3 residues: CASSSGQGPLGEQYF. CDR3 DNA: TGTGCCAGTAGTTCGGGACAGGGACCGTTGGGCGAGCAGTACTTC.

The chain uses TRBV19 and TRBJ2-3, with D perhaps TRBD1 (6 bases). The CDR3 sequence is 16 residues long. The V end was cut by 5 bases, the J end by 3 bases, with 18 bases between. The germline CDR1 and CDR2 sequences are LNHDA and SQIVND (reference sequence). The CDR3 DNA follows: TGTGCCAGTAGTGCCGGCTCAGGGGTGGGAACAGATACGCAGTATTTT. Translated: CASSAGSGVGTDTQYF.

This clone was recorded many times. The V gene is TRBV19, the J gene TRBJ1-2; a weak D match, TRBD1 (5 bases). This CDR3 region has 13 residues. The V end lost 3 bases, the J end lost 7 bases, and 12 bases lay between the germline ends. Germline CDR1 reads LNHDA; CDR2 reads SQIVND (reference sequence). CDR3 sequence reads: CASSIEGQGGYTF. CDR3 bases: TGTGCCAGTAGTATTGAGGGGCAAGGTGGCTACACCTTC. Together with reference TRBV19 and TRBJ1-2, the CDR3 gives the full variable domain: DGGITQSPKYLFRKEGQNVTLSCEQNLNHDAMYWYRQDPGQGLRLIYYSQIVNDFQKGDIAEGYSVSREKKESFPLTVTSAQKNPTAFYLCASSIEGQGGYTFGSGTRLTVV.

This clone was observed a handful of times. The chain combines TRBV27 with TRBJ1-5; D is ambiguous. CDR3 length: 15 amino acids. Trimming pared 4 bases from V and 2 bases from J, leaving 12 bases between. The V gene's germline CDR1 is MNHEY and CDR2 SMNVEV (reference sequence). The CDR3 nucleotides are TGTGCCAGCAGTTCAGAGGGCTTGGGCAATCAGCCCCAGCATTTT. Translation: CASSSEGLGNQPQHF.

The rearrangement links TRBV6-5 to TRBJ2-7; D might be TRBD1 or TRBD2, each matching 6 bases. The V and J ends lost 6 bases and 7 bases respectively, with 22 bases between them. The length of the CDR3 is 15 residues. Germline CDR1 and CDR2: MNHEY and SVGAGI. This CDR3 reads CASRNPGALPREQYF. The CDR3 DNA sequence: TGTGCCAGCAGAAATCCGGGGGCTTTGCCGAGGGAGCAGTACTTC.

This rearrangement joins TRBV7-8 to TRBJ2-1; D unresolved. The CDR3 extends over 14 amino acids. Germline V gene data show CDR1 as SGHVS and CDR2 as FQNEAQ. Trimming took off 5 bases at V and 5 bases at J, with 13 bases between the two ends. In DNA form, the CDR3 reads TGTGCCAGCAGCCTCTTCGGTCTCGACAATGAGCAGTTCTTC. It encodes CASSLFGLDNEQFF.

The V gene is TRBV30, the J gene TRBJ1-3, with a tentative D call TRBD1 (5 bases). The CDR3 covers 13 residues. Trimming removed 3 bases at V and 1 base at J, with 7 bases between. Germline assignment: CDR1 GTSNPN and CDR2 SVGIG (reference sequence). The CDR3 DNA is TGTGCCTGGAGCAAGGGGTCTGGAAACACCATATATTTT. The encoded protein is CAWSKGSGNTIYF.

This rearrangement joins TRBV5-1 to TRBJ2-7; possibly TRBD1 for D (5 bases). CDR1 is SGHRS and CDR2 is YFSETQ in the germline V gene. CDR3 length equals 13 residues. Trimming left V 3 bases short and J 4 bases short, with 11 bases between. The CDR3 is CASSYRRGYEQYF. CDR3 nucleotides: TGCGCCAGCAGCTACCGAAGGGGATACGAGCAGTACTTC.

V gene TRBV6-1 combines with J gene TRBJ1-5, with D possibly being TRBD1 (5 bases). Germline V gives CDR1 MNHNS, CDR2 SASEGT. The length of the CDR3 is 15 residues. V dropped 8 bases and J dropped 1 base, with 15 bases sitting between them. The CDR3 region has the DNA TGTGCCAGCCGAATGTCCGGGACCAGCAATCAGCCCCAGCATTTT. Amino acid sequence: CASRMSGTSNQPQHF.

This clone has just one count. The chain carries TRBV19 and TRBJ2-5; TRBD1 matches at 9 bases. The CDR3 totals 14 residues. Germline V gene data show CDR1 as LNHDA and CDR2 as SQIVND (reference sequence). Trimming took 7 bases from V and 4 from J; bases not matched to a gene: 7. CDR3 nucleotide sequence: TGTGCCAGTAAAGGGACAGGGCAAGGAGAGACCCAGTACTTC. This sequence encodes CASKGTGQGETQYF.

This clone was detected a few times. J is TRBJ2-1 and V is TRBV29-1, with 7 bases that match TRBD1. Germline-derived CDR1 and CDR2 are SQVTM and ANQGSEA. CDR3 length equals 12 residues. The V and J ends lost 4 bases and 10 bases, in that order; junction bases with no gene match: 7. The CDR3 loop is CSVGPTDREQFF. CDR3 in DNA: TGCAGCGTTGGACCCACGGACAGGGAGCAGTTCTTC.

With regard to this clone: Distinct nucleotide sequences in the sample also encode this CDR3. The CDR3 region is CASSGLAGSTGELFF. DNA of the CDR3: TGTGCCAGCAGTGGACTAGCCGGATCAACCGGGGAGCTGTTTTTT. This chain links TRBV6-1 with TRBJ2-2; 7 nucleotides agree with TRBD2. Germline trimming cut 4 bases from V and 5 bases from J; bases unmatched to any gene: 7. Germline V lookup: CDR1 MNHNS, CDR2 SASEGT. The CDR3 contains 15 residues.

The chain uses TRBV6-1 and TRBJ2-6; TRBD1 might be the D (5 bases). The V gene's germline CDR1 is MNHNS and CDR2 SASEGT. CDR3 size: 15 residues. The V end was cut by 6 bases, the J end by 0 bases, with 9 bases between. The CDR3 loop is CASSLDTSGANVLTF. The CDR3 DNA reads TGTGCCAGCAGCCTGGACACCTCTGGGGCCAACGTCCTGACTTTC.

The chain couples TRBV19 to TRBJ2-2; D might be TRBD1 or TRBD2, each matching 5 bases. This CDR3 contains 15 residues. V was trimmed by 0 bases and J by 6 bases, leaving 11 bases between them. The V gene's germline CDR1 is LNHDA and CDR2 SQIVND (reference sequence). The CDR3 coding sequence is TGTGCCAGTAGTATAGAGGGGCGGGCGGCCGGGGAGCTGTTTTTT. Protein: CASSIEGRAAGELFF.